The 22 T cell receptor beta chains in this list originate from one sample, sequenced in a study of blood T cell repertoires in COVID-19. Sequencing used immunoSEQ multiplex PCR; TCRdb keeps in-frame clones, though not all of them. The sample contains 180,000 or so clones, approximately 88% of which appear only once. Sequencing used PBMCs or T cells enriched from blood (not recorded which). These receptors were collected from a woman aged 60 to 75 who had recovered from COVID-19.

CDR3 sequence (DNA): TGTGCCAGCTCACCGGGACAAAATGAAAAACTGTTTTTT. This gives the protein CASSPGQNEKLFF. The V and J genes are TRBV18 and TRBJ1-4; D is possibly TRBD1 (6 bases). Trimming left V 3 bases short and J 5 bases short, with 7 bases between. The CDR3 length is 13 residues. Germline V CDR1 and CDR2: KGHSH, LQKENI.

The chain recombines TRBV18 with TRBJ2-5, with D possibly being TRBD1 (5 bases). There are 17 residues in the CDR3. V was clipped by 5 bases and J by 4 bases, with 23 bases between them. Germline V lookup: CDR1 KGHSH, CDR2 LQKENI. This chain's CDR3 is CASSSINQGFSGETQYF. The CDR3 region has the DNA TGTGCCAGCTCATCCATTAACCAGGGATTCTCAGGAGAGACCCAGTACTTC. Using reference TRBV18 and TRBJ2-5 for the parts outside the CDR3, the full variable domain is NAGVMQNPRHLVRRRGQEARLRCSPMKGHSHVYWYRQLPEEGLKFMVYLQKENIIDESGMPKERFSAEFPKEGPSILRIQQVVRGDSAAYFCASSSINQGFSGETQYFGPGTRLLVL.

J is TRBJ1-2 and V is TRBV23-1; 7 positions agree with TRBD1. TRBV23-1 is an open reading frame whose function is uncertain. The CDR3 is 18 residues long. V shed 0 bases, J shed 6 bases, and the junction held 16 bases outside the gene matches. The CDR3 region has the DNA TGCGCCAGCAGTCAATCGATCGGGGACAGAAGCGAGGCAGATGGCTACACCTTC. It yields the protein CASSQSIGDRSEADGYTF.

This clone has more than one count but fewer than ten. The chain has TRBV12-5 and TRBJ2-1, with 7 bases matching TRBD2. The CDR3 extends over 13 amino acids. Trimming removed 2 bases from V and 7 bases from J; junction bases left unmatched: 2. The germline V gene encodes CDR1 LGHNT and CDR2 FRNRAP. The CDR3 is CASGLYGGNEQFF. For the CDR3, the DNA is TGTGCTAGTGGTTTGTACGGGGGGAATGAGCAGTTCTTC.

The chain employs TRBV29-1 and TRBJ1-1; D remains unclear. The germline V and J ends were trimmed by 4 bases and 6 bases, with 12 bases remaining between them. This CDR3 region has 12 residues. Per germline, CDR1 SQVTM and CDR2 ANQGSEA. The CDR3 nucleotides read TGCAGCGTTGCGGAGCACTCTTCTGAAGCTTTCTTT. Amino acid sequence: CSVAEHSSEAFF. Complete variable domain (other parts from reference TRBV29-1 and TRBJ1-1): SAVISQKPSRDICQRGTSLTIQCQVDSQVTMMFWYRQQPGQSLTLIATANQGSEATYESGFVIDKFPISRPNLTFSTLTVSNMSPEDSSIYLCSVAEHSSEAFFGQGTRLTVV.

This chain connects TRBV5-1 to TRBJ2-5, with D possibly TRBD1 on 5 matching bases. The CDR3 is made up of 14 amino acids. Germline lookup yields CDR1 SGHRS and CDR2 YFSETQ. V was shortened by 2 bases and J by 1 base, with 9 bases between the two germline ends. CDR3 protein: CASSLRRGQETQYF. The DNA of the CDR3 is TGCGCCAGCAGCTTAAGAAGGGGCCAAGAGACCCAGTACTTC.

The chain recombines TRBV10-3 with TRBJ1-2, with unresolved D. Between the trimmed V and J ends, which lost 2 bases and 2 bases, there was a span of 6 bases. CDR3 length equals 13 residues. Looked up from germline, CDR1 is ENHRY and CDR2 is SYGVKD. The DNA for the CDR3 is TGTGCCATCAGTGAGACAGAGAACTATGGCTACACCTTC. The encoded protein is CAISETENYGYTF.

The chain combines TRBV11-2 with TRBJ1-3, with D perhaps matching TRBD1 (6 bases). This CDR3 spans 18 amino acids. V lost 1 base, J lost 3 bases, and 19 bases lay in between. From germline, CDR1 is SGHAT and CDR2 FQNNGV. CDR3 protein: CASSLGPIQGFVGNTIYF. CDR3 coding DNA: TGTGCCAGCAGCTTAGGACCTATCCAGGGGTTTGTTGGAAACACCATATATTTT.

The chain has TRBV5-5 and TRBJ1-3, with 8 bases that match TRBD1. CDR1 is SGHKS and CDR2 is YYEKEE in the germline V gene (reference sequence). The CDR3 sequence is 17 residues long. J gave up 1 base and V 3 bases, and 9 bases lay outside the gene matches. For the CDR3, the DNA is TGTGCCAGCAGCTCGACTCAGGGGGCGAGATCTGGAAACACCATATATTTT. Encoded protein: CASSSTQGARSGNTIYF.

The rearrangement uses TRBV5-4 and TRBJ2-5; perhaps TRBD1 as D (6 bases). Per the germline V gene, CDR1 is SGHNT and CDR2 is YYREEE (reference sequence). V shed 3 bases and J shed 2 bases, with 8 bases lying between them. This CDR3 comprises 13 residues. In DNA form, the CDR3 reads TGTGCCAGCAGCTCTGGACAGCAAGAGACCCAGTACTTC. Translated: CASSSGQQETQYF.

There are a few counts of this clone. This rearrangement joins TRBV7-9 to TRBJ1-2; 7 bases are shared with TRBD1. Germline values: CDR1 SEHNR, CDR2 FQNEAQ (reference sequence). The ends lost 5 bases at V and 1 base at J; junction bases unmatched: 10. CDR3 length: 16 amino acids. The CDR3 bases are TGTGCCAGCAGCCCAAGGTCGGCAGGGGGTAACTATGGCTACACCTTC. Translating gives CASSPRSAGGNYGYTF.

In DNA form, the CDR3 reads TGTGCCAGCAGCCTACTAGGGAGATCGGAAGAGACCCAGTACTTC. Amino acids: CASSLLGRSEETQYF. The V call is TRBV7-2, the J call TRBJ2-5; tentative D call: TRBD2 (5 bases). CDR1 is SGHTA and CDR2 is FQGNSA in the germline V gene. CDR3 length equals 15 residues. Trimming stripped 5 bases from V and 3 bases from J, with 16 bases between.

V and J are TRBV21-1 and TRBJ2-5; the table's D call TRBD2 went unverified against the DNA. TRBV21-1 is an annotated pseudogene. The CDR3 extends over 16 amino acids. The CDR3 DNA follows: TGTGCCAGCAGTTCCGGGACTAGCGGGGGAGGGGAGACCCAGTACTTC. Translated, it gives CASSSGTSGGGETQYF.

This clone has more than one count but fewer than ten. This CDR3 is CASSPMRAGELFF. The CDR3 DNA sequence: TGTGCCAGCTCACCTATGCGGGCCGGGGAGCTGTTTTTT. The V and J genes are TRBV18 and TRBJ2-2, with a possible D match to TRBD2 (5 bases). The ends were cut back, 3 bases at V and 6 bases at J, with 8 bases in the middle. Germline V lookup: CDR1 KGHSH, CDR2 LQKENI. The CDR3 consists of 13 residues.

This clone was counted between two and nine times. V usage is TRBV11-2 and J usage is TRBJ2-3, with 10 bases fitting TRBD2. The junction had 4 bases not matched to a gene; V was cut back by 0 bases and J by 7 bases. Germline assignment: CDR1 SGHAT and CDR2 FQNNGV. There are 15 residues in the CDR3. The CDR3 region has the DNA TGTGCCAGCAGCTTAGAAGCGGGAGGGATGAATACGCAGTATTTT. The encoded protein is CASSLEAGGMNTQYF. Full variable domain (missing parts from reference TRBV11-2 and TRBJ2-3): EAGVAQSPRYKIIEKRQSVAFWCNPISGHATLYWYQQILGQGPKLLIQFQNNGVVDDSQLPKDRFSAERLKGVDSTLKIQPAKLEDSAVYLCASSLEAGGMNTQYFGPGTRLTVL.

This chain uses TRBV6-1 with TRBJ2-7, with a possible D match to TRBD1 (6 bases). Per the germline V gene, CDR1 is MNHNS and CDR2 is SASEGT. Trimming pared 1 base from V and 6 bases from J, leaving 10 bases between. The CDR3 runs to 13 residues. CDR3 loop: CASSEGEGVEQYF. The CDR3 coding sequence is TGTGCCAGCAGTGAAGGTGAGGGGGTCGAGCAGTACTTC.

The rearrangement uses TRBV6-1 and TRBJ1-5; D perhaps matches TRBD1 (5 bases). This CDR3 has 16 amino acids. The germline V gene encodes CDR1 MNHNS and CDR2 SASEGT. V shed 2 bases and J shed 1 base, with 12 bases lying between them. CDR3 DNA: TGTGCCAGCAGTGAAAGGGCAGGGCTGAGCAATCAGCCCCAGCATTTT. This translates into CASSERAGLSNQPQHF.

This clone was counted only a few times. This rearrangement joins TRBV20-1 to TRBJ1-1; 7 positions agree with TRBD1. The germline CDR1 and CDR2 sequences are DFQATT and SNEGSKA (reference sequence). This CDR3 comprises 13 residues. V shed 3 bases, J shed 3 bases, and the junction held 4 bases outside the gene matches. In DNA, the CDR3 is TGCAGTGCTAGTACAGGGGACCACACTGAAGCTTTCTTT. Encoded protein: CSASTGDHTEAFF.

The chain recombines TRBV27 with TRBJ2-1; maybe TRBD1 (6 bases). Germline V lookup: CDR1 MNHEY, CDR2 SMNVEV (reference sequence). This CDR3 spans 13 amino acids. Trimming took off 6 bases at V and 8 bases at J, with 14 bases between the two ends. This CDR3 reads CASSWTQGYEQFF. CDR3 DNA: TGTGCCAGCAGCTGGACACAGGGTTATGAGCAGTTCTTC.

V is TRBV5-4 and J is TRBJ2-1; 11 nucleotides align to TRBD2. The CDR3 consists of 15 residues. Per the germline V gene, CDR1 is SGHNT and CDR2 is YYREEE (reference sequence). With 3 bases clipped from V and 6 bases from J, the junction kept 5 bases outside the gene matches. Here the CDR3 reads CASSSTSGSGNEQFF. As DNA, the CDR3 is TGTGCCAGCAGCTCTACTAGCGGGAGCGGCAATGAGCAGTTCTTC.

The rearrangement links TRBV29-1 to TRBJ2-1; D is uncertain. Germline V CDR1 and CDR2: SQVTM, ANQGSEA. Trimming stripped 1 base from V and 4 bases from J, with 8 bases between. The CDR3 has 13 residues. The chain's CDR3 is CSVEVASYNEQFF. Written as DNA, the CDR3 is TGCAGCGTTGAAGTGGCATCTTACAATGAGCAGTTCTTC.

The V and J genes are TRBV25-1 and TRBJ2-1; 11 positions agree with TRBD2. Germline CDR1 and CDR2: MGHDK and SYGVNS. There are 16 residues in the CDR3. V was clipped by 6 bases and J by 6 bases; unmatched bases: 10. The CDR3 sequence: CASRESGTSGPNEQFF. In DNA, the CDR3 is TGTGCCAGCAGGGAGTCCGGGACTAGCGGACCCAATGAGCAGTTCTTC.